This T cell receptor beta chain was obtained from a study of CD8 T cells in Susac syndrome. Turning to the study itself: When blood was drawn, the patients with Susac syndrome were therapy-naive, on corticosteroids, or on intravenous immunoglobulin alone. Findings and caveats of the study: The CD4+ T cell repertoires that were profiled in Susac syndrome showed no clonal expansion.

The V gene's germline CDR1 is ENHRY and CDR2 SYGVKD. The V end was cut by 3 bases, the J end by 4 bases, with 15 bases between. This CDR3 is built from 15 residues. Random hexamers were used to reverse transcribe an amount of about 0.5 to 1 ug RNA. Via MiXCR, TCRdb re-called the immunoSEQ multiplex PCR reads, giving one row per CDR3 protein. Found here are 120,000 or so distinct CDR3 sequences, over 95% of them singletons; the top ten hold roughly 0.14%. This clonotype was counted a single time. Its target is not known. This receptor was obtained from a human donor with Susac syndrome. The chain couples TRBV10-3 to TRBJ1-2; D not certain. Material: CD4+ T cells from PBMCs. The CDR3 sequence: CAISERGSGIYGYTF. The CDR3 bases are TGTGCCATCAGTGAAAGAGGCAGCGGAATCTATGGCTACACCTTC.